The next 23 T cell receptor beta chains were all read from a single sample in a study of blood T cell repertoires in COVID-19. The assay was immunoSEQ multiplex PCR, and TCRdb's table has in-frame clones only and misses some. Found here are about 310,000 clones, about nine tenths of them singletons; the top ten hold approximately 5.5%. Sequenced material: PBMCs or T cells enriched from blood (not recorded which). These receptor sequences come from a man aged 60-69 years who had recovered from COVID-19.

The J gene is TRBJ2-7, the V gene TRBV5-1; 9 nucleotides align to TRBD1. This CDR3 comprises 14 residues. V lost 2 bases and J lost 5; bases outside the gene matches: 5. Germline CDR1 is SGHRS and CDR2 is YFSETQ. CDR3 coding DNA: TGCGCCAGCAGCTTCAGGACAGGGGTTAACGAGCAGTACTTC. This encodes CASSFRTGVNEQYF.

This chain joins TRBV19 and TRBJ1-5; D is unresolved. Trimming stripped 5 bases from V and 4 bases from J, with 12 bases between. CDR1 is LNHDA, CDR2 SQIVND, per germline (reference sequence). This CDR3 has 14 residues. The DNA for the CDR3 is TGTGCCAGTAGTGCTGTACAGAGTAATCAGCCCCAGCATTTT. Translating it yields CASSAVQSNQPQHF.

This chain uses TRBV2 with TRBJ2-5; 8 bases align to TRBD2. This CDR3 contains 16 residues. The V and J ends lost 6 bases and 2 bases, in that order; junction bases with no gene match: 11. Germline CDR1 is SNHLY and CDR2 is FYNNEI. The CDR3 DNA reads TGTGCCAGCAGGACCCCGGGGGGGGGCCAACAAGAGACCCAGTACTTC. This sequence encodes CASRTPGGGQQETQYF.

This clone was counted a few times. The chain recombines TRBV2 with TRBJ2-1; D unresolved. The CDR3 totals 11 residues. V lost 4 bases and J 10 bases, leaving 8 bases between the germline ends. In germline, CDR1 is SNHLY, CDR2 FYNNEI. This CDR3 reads CASSVAEEQFF. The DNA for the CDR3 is TGTGCCAGCAGTGTGGCAGAAGAGCAGTTCTTC.

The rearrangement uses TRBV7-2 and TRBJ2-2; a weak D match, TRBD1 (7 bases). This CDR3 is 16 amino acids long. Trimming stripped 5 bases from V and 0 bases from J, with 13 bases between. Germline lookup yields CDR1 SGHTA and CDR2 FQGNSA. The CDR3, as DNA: TGTGCCAGCAGCCCCCAGGGGGGAACGAACACCGGGGAGCTGTTTTTT. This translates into CASSPQGGTNTGELFF.

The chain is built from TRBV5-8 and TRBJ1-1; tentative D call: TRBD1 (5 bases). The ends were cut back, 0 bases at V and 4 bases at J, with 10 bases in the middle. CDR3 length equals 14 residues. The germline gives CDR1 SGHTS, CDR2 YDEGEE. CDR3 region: CASSLAGLGTEAFF. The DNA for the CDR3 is TGTGCCAGCAGCTTGGCAGGGCTGGGCACTGAAGCTTTCTTT.

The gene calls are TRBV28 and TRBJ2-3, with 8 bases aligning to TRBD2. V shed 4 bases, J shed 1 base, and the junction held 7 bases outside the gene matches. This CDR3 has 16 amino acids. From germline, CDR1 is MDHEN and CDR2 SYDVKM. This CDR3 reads CASSSATSAGTDTQYF. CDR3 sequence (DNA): TGTGCCAGCAGTTCCGCGACTAGCGCCGGCACAGATACGCAGTATTTT.

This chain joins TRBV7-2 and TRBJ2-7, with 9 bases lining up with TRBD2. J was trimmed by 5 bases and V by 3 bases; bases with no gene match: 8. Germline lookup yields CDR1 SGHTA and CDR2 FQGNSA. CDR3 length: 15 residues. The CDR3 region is CASSFTPSGNHEQYF. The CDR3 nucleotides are TGTGCCAGCAGCTTTACGCCTAGCGGGAACCACGAGCAGTACTTC. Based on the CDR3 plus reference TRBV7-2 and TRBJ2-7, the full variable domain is GAGVSQSPSNKVTEKGKDVELRCDPISGHTALYWYRQSLGQGLEFLIYFQGNSAPDKSGLPSDRFSAERTGGSVSTLTIQRTQQEDSAVYLCASSFTPSGNHEQYFGPGTRLTVT.

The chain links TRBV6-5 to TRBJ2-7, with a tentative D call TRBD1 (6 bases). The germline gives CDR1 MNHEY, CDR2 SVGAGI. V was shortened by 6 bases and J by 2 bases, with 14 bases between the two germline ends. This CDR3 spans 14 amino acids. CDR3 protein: CASSSTGTTYEQYF. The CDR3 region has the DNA TGTGCCAGCAGCTCAACAGGGACGACCTACGAGCAGTACTTC.

The CDR3: CASSPSPSGTPTDTQYF. CDR3 bases: TGCGCCAGCAGCCCATCCCCAAGCGGCACACCCACAGATACGCAGTATTTT. The chain employs TRBV4-1 and TRBJ2-3, with D possibly TRBD2 on 5 matching bases. The V and J ends lost 4 bases and 2 bases respectively, with 19 bases between them. The CDR3 runs to 17 residues. CDR1 is MGHRA and CDR2 is YSYEKL in the germline V gene.

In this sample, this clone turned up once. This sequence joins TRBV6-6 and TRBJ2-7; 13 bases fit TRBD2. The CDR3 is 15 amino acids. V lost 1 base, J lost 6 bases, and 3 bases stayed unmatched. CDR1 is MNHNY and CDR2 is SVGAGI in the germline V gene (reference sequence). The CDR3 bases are TGTGCCAGCAGTTACTTACTAGCGGGAGGGCCCGAGCAGTACTTC. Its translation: CASSYLLAGGPEQYF.

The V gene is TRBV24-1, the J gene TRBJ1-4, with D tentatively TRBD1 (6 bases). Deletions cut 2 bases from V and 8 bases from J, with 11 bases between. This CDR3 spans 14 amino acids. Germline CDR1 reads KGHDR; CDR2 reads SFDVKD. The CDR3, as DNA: TGTGCCACCAGTGATTCCGGACAGCCCGAAAAACTGTTTTTT. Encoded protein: CATSDSGQPEKLFF.

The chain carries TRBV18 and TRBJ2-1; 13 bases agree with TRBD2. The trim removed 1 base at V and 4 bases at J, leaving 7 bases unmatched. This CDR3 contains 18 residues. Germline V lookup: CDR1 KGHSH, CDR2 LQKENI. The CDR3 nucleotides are TGTGCCAGCTCACCACGTATGGCGACTAGCGGGAGGTACAATGAGCAGTTCTTC. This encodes CASSPRMATSGRYNEQFF.

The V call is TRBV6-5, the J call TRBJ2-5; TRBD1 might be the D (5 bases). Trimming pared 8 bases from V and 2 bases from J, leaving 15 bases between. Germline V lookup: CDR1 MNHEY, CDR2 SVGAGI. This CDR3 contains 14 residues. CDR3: CASSFRQRQETQYF. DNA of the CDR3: TGTGCCAGCTCCTTCAGACAGAGACAAGAGACCCAGTACTTC.

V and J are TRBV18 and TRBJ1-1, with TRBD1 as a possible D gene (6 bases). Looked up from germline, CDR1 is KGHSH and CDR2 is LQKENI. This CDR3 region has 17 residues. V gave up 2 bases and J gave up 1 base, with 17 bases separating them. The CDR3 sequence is CASSPSQVTQGNTEAFF. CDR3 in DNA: TGTGCCAGCTCACCATCCCAAGTTACACAGGGGAACACTGAAGCTTTCTTT.

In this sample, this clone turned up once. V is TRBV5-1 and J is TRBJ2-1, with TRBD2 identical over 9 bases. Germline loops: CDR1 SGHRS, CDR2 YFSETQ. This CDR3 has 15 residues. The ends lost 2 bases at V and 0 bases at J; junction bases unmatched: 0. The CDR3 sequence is CASSLLAGSYNEQFF. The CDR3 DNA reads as TGCGCCAGCAGCTTACTAGCGGGCTCCTACAATGAGCAGTTCTTC.

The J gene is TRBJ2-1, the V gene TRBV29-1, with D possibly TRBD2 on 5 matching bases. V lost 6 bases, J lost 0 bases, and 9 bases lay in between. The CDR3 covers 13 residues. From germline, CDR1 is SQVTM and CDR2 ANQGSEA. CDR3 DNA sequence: TGCAGCGTAGAGCGGAGCTCCTACAATGAGCAGTTCTTC. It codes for CSVERSSYNEQFF.

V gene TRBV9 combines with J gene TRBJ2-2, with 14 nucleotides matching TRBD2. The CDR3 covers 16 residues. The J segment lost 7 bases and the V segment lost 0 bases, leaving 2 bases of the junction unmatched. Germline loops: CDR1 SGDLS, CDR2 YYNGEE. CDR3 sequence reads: CASSVGTSGRIGELFF. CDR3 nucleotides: TGTGCCAGCAGCGTAGGGACTAGCGGGAGGATCGGGGAGCTGTTTTTT.

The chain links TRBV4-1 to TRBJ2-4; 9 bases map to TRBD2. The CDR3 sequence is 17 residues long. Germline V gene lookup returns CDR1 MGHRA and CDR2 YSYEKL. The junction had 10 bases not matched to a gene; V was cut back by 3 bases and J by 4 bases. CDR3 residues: CASSQGRAGGPKNIQYF. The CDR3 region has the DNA TGCGCCAGCAGCCAGGGACGAGCGGGGGGCCCTAAAAACATTCAGTACTTC.

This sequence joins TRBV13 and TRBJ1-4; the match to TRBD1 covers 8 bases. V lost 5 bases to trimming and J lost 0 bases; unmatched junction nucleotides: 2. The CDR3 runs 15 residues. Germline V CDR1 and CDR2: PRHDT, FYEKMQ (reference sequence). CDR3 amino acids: CASSTDRATNEKLFF. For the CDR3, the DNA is TGTGCCAGCAGCACGGACAGGGCAACTAATGAAAAACTGTTTTTT.

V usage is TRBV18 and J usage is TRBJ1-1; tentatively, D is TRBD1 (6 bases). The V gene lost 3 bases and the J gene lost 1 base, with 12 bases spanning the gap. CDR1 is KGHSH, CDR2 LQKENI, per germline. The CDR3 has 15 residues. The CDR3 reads CASSPLSDRNTEAFF. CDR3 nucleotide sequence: TGTGCCAGCTCACCTCTATCGGACAGGAACACTGAAGCTTTCTTT.

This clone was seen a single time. DNA for the CDR3: TGCGCCAGCAGCATCGGACTAGCGGACTTCTCCTACGAGCAGTACTTC. It is translated as CASSIGLADFSYEQYF. V is TRBV5-1 and J is TRBJ2-7; TRBD2 matches at 10 bases. Germline V lookup: CDR1 SGHRS, CDR2 YFSETQ. The CDR3 covers 16 residues. The V gene end was trimmed by 4 bases and the J gene end by 0 bases; junction bases not matched to a gene: 7.

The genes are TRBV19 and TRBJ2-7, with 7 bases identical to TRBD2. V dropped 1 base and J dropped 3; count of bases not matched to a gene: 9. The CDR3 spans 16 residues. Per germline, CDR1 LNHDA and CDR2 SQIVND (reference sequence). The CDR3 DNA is TGTGCCAGTAGTATAGGGGGGAGCGGGACTTACTACGAGCAGTACTTC. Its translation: CASSIGGSGTYYEQYF. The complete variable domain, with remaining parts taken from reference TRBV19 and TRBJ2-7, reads DGGITQSPKYLFRKEGQNVTLSCEQNLNHDAMYWYRQDPGQGLRLIYYSQIVNDFQKGDIAEGYSVSREKKESFPLTVTSAQKNPTAFYLCASSIGGSGTYYEQYFGPGTRLTVT.